Given below is one T cell receptor (beta chain) in context. What it binds is not known. The data were taken from a study of radiotherapy plus CTLA-4 blockade in lung cancer. Findings and caveats of the study: Peripheral blood showed expansion of tumor-derived TCR clones after radiotherapy and ipilimumab. Early blood T cell clone dynamics, with interferon-beta, were reported to best predict response.

Profiling relied on immunoSEQ multiplex PCR, and the TCRdb table lists in-frame clones only, not all of them. This table has 40,000 to 45,000 clones, over 60% appearing once. Trimming took off 7 bases at V and 4 bases at J, with 19 bases between the two ends. Germline loops: CDR1 LNHDA, CDR2 SQIVND (reference sequence). The CDR3 is 15 residues long. Focal radiation and CTLA-4 blockade (ipilimumab) were tested in chemo-refractory metastatic non-small-cell lung cancer patients. This sequence joins TRBV19 and TRBJ1-1; D is unclear. The TCR sequence derives from a human donor with non-small cell lung cancer who had a partial response to radiotherapy plus ipilimumab. The starting material was peripheral blood, obtained from a patient treated with radiotherapy plus ipilimumab. This CDR3 is CASTPRRSSATEAFF. Here the CDR3 DNA reads TGTGCCAGTACCCCCCGGAGGTCCTCGGCCACTGAAGCTTTCTTT.